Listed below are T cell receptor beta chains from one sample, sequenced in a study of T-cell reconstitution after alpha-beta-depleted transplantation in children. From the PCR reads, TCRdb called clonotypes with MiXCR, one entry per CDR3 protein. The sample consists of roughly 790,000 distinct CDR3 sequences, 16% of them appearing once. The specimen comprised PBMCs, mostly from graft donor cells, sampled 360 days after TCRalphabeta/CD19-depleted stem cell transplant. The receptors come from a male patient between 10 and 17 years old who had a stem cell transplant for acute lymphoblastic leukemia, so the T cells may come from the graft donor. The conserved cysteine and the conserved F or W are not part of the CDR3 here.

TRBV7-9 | ASSLQGGRAAGELF
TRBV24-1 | ATSSTTGPQH
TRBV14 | ASSRRGAYEQY
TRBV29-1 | SVEEASGAEQY
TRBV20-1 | SARLASWDHEQY
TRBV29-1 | SVLAGMPNQPQH
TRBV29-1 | SVEFLYEQY
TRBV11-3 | ASSFQLTGNNEQF
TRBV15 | ATSRDLMSDTQY
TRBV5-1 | ASSITTGGLYNEQF
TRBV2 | ASSGGTGELF
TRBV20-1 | SARTARDRGRYEQY
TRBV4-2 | AIGPGLRYEQY
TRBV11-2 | ASSLVVAAVLAKNIQY
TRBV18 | ASSFAGQGSFLYNEQF
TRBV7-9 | ASSARTDGYT
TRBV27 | ASSFGELRNTIY
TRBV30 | ASTEPGGPLVEQY
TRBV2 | ASSELADTQY
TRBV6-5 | ASSYSSGRWRTGELF
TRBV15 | ATSGVAVLSTDTQY
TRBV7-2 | ASSLFWRQLPE
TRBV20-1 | SARHQQGEKLF
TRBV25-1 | ASSPTGGYHEQY
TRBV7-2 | ASSPKAVSYNSPLH
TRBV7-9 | ASSSTGIGTETQY
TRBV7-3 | ASSIVPGVGVGRDTQY
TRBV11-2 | ASSLKSWTQGEETQY
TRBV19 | ASSIMEDSYEQY
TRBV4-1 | ASSQGREVDTQY
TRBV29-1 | SVTTGQPYSNQPQH
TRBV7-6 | ASSLYRADQPQH
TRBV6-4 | ASSGGVGTEAF
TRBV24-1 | ATSDSTGGHEQY
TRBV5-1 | ASPGPNNQPQH
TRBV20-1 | SATLATETQY
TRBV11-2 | ASSPPTSGRRETQY
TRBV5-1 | ASSLRTGGSDTQY
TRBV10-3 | AISLLSEDTQY
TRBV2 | AWGTGGNQPQH
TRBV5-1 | ASSLDRRGQPQH
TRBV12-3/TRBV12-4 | ASRQINRGRRETQY
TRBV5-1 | ASSESAEAF
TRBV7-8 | ASSPTGADSYEQY
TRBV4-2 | ASSGPSGKETQY
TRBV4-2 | ASSQDGGERTDTQY
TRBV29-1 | SVEDPGTRNYNEQF
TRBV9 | ASSVGPPFYEQY
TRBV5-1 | ASSTGTGGMLDEQY
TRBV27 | ASSLSGGNTIY
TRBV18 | ASSPPRRYEQY
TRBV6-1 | ASASGGEDTQY
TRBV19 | ASSMGRTGVIYGYT